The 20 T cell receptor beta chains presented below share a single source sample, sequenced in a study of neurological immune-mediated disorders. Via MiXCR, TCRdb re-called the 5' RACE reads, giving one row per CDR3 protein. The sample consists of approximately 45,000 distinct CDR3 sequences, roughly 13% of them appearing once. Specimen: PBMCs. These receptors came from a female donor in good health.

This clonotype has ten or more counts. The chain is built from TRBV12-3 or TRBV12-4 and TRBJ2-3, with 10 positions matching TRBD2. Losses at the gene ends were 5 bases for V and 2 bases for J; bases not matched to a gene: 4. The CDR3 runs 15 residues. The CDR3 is CASSTSGAYTDTQYF. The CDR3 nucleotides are TGTGCCAGCAGTACTAGCGGGGCCTACACAGATACGCAGTATTTT.

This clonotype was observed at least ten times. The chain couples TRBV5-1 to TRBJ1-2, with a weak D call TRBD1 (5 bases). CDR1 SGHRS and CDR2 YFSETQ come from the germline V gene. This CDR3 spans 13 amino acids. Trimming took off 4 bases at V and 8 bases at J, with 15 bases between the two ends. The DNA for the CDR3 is TGCGCCAGCAGCGCCCGACAGAGGAGCGGCTACACCTTC. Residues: CASSARQRSGYTF.

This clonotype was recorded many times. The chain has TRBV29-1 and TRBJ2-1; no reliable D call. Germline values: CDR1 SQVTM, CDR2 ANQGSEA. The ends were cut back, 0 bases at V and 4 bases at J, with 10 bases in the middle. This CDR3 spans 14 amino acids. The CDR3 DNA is TGCAGCGTTGAAGAGTTGCGGAGATACAATGAGCAGTTCTTC. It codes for CSVEELRRYNEQFF.

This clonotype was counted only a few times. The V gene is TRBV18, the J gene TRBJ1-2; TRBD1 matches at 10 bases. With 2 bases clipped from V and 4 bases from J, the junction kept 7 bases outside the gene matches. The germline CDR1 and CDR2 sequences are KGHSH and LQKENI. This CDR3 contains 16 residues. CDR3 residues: CASSPGTGDFIYGYTF. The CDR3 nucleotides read TGTGCCAGCTCACCAGGGACAGGGGACTTTATCTATGGCTACACCTTC.

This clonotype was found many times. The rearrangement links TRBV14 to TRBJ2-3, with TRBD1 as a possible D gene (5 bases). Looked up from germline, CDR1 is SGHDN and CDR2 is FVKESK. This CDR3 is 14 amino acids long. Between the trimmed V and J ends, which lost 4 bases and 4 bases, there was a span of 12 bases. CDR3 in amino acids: CASSPGAGPDTQYF. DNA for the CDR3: TGTGCCAGCAGCCCCGGTGCAGGGCCAGATACGCAGTATTTT.

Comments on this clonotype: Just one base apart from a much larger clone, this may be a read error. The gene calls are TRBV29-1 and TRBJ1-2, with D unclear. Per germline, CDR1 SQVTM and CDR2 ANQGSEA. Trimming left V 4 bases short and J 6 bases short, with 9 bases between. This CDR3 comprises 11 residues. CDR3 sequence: CSVGKCDGYTF. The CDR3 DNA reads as TGCAGCGTTGGGAAGTGTGATGGCTACACCTTC.

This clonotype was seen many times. CDR3 amino acids: CASSLPGTANEQFF. DNA for the CDR3: TGTGCCAGCAGTTTACCCGGGACAGCGAATGAGCAGTTCTTC. This chain uses TRBV12-3 or TRBV12-4 with TRBJ2-1; 7 bases match TRBD1. This CDR3 contains 14 residues. V shed 2 bases, J shed 7 bases, and the junction held 5 bases outside the gene matches.

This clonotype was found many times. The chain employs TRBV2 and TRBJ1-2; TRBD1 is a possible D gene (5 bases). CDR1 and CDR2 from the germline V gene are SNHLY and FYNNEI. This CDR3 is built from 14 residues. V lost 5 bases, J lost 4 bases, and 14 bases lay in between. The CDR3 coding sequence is TGTGCCAGCAGTAGACAGACGACTAGCTATGGCTACACCTTC. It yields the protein CASSRQTTSYGYTF.

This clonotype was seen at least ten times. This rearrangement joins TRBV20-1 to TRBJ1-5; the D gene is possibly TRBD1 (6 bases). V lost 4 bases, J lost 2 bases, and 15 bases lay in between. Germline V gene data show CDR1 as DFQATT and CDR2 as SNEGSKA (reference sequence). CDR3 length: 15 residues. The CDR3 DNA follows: TGCAGTGCTAAACAGGGCGGTACGGGCAATCAGCCCCAGCATTTT. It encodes CSAKQGGTGNQPQHF.

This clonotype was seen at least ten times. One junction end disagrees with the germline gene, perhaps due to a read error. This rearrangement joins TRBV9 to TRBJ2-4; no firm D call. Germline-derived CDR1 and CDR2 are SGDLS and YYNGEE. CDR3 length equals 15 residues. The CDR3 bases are TGTGCCAGCAGCGTGTCCAGCCCTCCAAAAAGCATTCAGTACTTC. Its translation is CASSVSSPPKSIQYF.

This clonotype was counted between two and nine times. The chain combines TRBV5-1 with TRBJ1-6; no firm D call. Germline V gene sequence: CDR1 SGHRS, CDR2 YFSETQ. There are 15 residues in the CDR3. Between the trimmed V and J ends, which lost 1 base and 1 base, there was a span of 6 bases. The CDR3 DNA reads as TGCGCCAGCAGCTTGACGGATTCCTATAATTCACCCCTCCACTTT. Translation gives CASSLTDSYNSPLHF. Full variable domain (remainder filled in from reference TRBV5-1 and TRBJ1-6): KAGVTQTPRYLIKTRGQQVTLSCSPISGHRSVSWYQQTPGQGLQFLFEYFSETQRNKGNFPGRFSGRQFSNSRSEMNVSTLELGDSALYLCASSLTDSYNSPLHFGNGTRLTVT.

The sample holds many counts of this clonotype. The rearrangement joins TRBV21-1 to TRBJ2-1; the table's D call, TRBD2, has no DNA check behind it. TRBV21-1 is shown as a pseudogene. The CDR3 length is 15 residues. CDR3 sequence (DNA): TGTGCCAGCACCAACCAGCGGGGGGTTTACAATGAGCAGTTCTTC. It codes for CASTNQRGVYNEQFF.

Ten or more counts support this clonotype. For the CDR3, the DNA is TGCAGTGCTAGAGATTCACAGGGGATAGGCAATCAGCCCCAGCATTTT. Translating gives CSARDSQGIGNQPQHF. V usage is TRBV20-1 and J usage is TRBJ1-5, with TRBD1 matching 7 bases. The CDR3 runs to 16 residues. Germline V CDR1 and CDR2: DFQATT, SNEGSKA (reference sequence). V shed 0 bases and J 2 bases; nucleotides not matched to a gene: 7.

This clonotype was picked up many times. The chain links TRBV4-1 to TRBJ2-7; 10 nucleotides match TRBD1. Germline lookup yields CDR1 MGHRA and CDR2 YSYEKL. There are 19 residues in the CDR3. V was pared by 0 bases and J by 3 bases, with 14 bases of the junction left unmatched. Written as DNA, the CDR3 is TGCGCCAGCAGCCAAGATCCCGCTAGACGGGACAGGGGATTCTACGAGCAGTACTTC. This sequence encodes CASSQDPARRDRGFYEQYF.

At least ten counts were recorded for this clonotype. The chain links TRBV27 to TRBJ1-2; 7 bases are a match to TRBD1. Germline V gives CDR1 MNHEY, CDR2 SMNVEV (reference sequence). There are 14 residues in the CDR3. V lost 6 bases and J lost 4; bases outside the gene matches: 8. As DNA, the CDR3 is TGTGCCAGCAGCGGGGACAGCTCTTCCTATGGCTACACCTTC. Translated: CASSGDSSSYGYTF.

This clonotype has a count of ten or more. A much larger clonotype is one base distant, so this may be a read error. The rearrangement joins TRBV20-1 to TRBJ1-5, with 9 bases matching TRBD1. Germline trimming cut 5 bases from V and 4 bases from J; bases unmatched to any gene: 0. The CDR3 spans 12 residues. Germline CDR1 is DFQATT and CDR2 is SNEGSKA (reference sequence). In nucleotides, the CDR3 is TGCAGTGCTGGGACAGGGAATCAGCCCCAGCATTTT. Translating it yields CSAGTGNQPQHF.

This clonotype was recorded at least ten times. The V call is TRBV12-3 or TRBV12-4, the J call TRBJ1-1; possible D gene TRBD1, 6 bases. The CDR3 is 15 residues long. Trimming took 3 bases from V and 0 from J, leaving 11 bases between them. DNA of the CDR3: TGTGCCAGCAGTTTGGGAGGGGGAATGAACACTGAAGCTTTCTTT. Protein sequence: CASSLGGGMNTEAFF.

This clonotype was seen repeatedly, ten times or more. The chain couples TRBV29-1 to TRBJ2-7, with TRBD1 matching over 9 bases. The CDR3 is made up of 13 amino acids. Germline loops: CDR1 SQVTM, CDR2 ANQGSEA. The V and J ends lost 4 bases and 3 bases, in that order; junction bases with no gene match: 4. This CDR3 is CSVGTDRGYEQYF. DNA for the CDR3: TGCAGCGTTGGCACGGACAGGGGCTACGAGCAGTACTTC.

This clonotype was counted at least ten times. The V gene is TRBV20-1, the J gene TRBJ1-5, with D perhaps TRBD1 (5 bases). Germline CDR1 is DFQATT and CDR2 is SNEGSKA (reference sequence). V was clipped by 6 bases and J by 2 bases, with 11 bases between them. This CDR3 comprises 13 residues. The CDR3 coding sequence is TGCAGTGCGGGGGACGGTGGCAATCAGCCCCAGCATTTT. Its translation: CSAGDGGNQPQHF.

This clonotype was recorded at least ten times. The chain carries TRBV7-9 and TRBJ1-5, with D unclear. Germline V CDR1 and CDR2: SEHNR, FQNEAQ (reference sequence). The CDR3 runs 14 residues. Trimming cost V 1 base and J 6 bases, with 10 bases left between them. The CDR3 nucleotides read TGTGCCAGCAGCTTAGGCCCCTATGGTCAGCCCCAGCATTTT. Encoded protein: CASSLGPYGQPQHF. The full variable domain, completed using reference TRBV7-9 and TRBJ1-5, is DTGVSQNPRHKITKRGQNVTFRCDPISEHNRLYWYRQTLGQGPEFLTYFQNEAQLEKSRLLSDRFSAERPKGSFSTLEIQRTEQGDSAMYLCASSLGPYGQPQHFGDGTRLSIL.